The clone carrying this T cell receptor (beta chain) appeared a single time. The CDR3 extends over 13 amino acids. Germline V lookup: CDR1 MRHNA, CDR2 SNTAGT. Trimming removed 3 bases from V and 9 bases from J, with 12 bases in between. These data originate in a study of T cell changes during pregnancy in multiple sclerosis. Libraries were prepared by immunoSEQ multiplex PCR; TCRdb keeps only in-frame clonotypes and omits some of them. Among approximately 70,000 clones listed, roughly 92% were seen once. The chain uses TRBV6-4 and TRBJ2-1; maybe TRBD2 (6 bases). Material: peripheral blood, obtained in the second trimester of pregnancy. This sequence was found in a female donor with multiple sclerosis, enrolled in a pregnancy study. The CDR3 region is CASSETGGGEQFF. As DNA, the CDR3 is TGTGCCAGCAGTGAGACTGGGGGAGGTGAGCAGTTCTTC.